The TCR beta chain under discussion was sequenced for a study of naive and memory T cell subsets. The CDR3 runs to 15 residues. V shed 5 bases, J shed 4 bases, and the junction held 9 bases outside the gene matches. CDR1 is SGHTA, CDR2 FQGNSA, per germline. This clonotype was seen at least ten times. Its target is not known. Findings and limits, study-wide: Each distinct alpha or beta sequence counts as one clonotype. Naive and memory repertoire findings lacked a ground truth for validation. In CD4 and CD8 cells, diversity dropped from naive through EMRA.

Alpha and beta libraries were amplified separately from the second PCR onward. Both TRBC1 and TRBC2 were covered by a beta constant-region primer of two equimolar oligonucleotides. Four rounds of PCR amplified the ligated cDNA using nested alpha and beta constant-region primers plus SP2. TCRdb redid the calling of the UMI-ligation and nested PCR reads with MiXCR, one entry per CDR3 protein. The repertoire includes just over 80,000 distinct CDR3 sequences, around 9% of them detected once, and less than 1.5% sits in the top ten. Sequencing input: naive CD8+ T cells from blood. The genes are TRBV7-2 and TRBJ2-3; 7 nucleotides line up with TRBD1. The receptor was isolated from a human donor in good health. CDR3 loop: CASSPTTGLADTQYF. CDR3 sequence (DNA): TGTGCCAGCAGCCCGACGACAGGGTTGGCAGATACGCAGTATTTT.